This section outlines one TCR beta chain sequence together with its context. Its antigen remains unidentified. No quality values exist for individual bases; no much larger clone is one base distant. The CDR3 measures 17 amino acids from cysteine to phenylalanine. Only the CDR3 part of the read is kept: 51 bases, read in frame from the first base. The junction shows trimming of 5 bases on V and 1 base on J, plus 18 bases between the germline ends. The germline V gene supplies CDR1 SGHTA and CDR2 FQGNSA. Collaborating institutions collected whole blood in K2EDTA tubes following their own protocols. For TCRbeta analysis, collaborators shipped samples in one of three forms: frozen whole blood, isolated PBMCs, or DNA extracted from either of those sample types. TCRbeta CDR3 regions were amplified from genomic DNA by means of the immunoSEQ Assay, a bias-controlled multiplex PCR. Regarding the original processing steps: The number of nucleated cells in each sample was estimated from the amplification of reference gene primers within the assay. Sequence reads were collapsed and filtered to measure the absolute abundance of every unique TCRbeta CDR3 rearrangement. For each sample, productive Simpson clonality was calculated as the square root of Simpson's diversity index over productive rearrangements. Sourced from immuneACCESS, this table was stored by TCRdb with only in-frame sequences that have V and J called. A share of the clones is absent; for the studies checked, an unresolved V gene accounts for under half, and the remainder has no known explanation. V, J and clone size were drawn from that table, and D and trimming were deduced from the DNA. The sample records some 78,000 clones, approximately 91% of which are singletons. Of the sample, roughly an eighth falls within the top ten clones.

This entry is derived from a study of blood T cell repertoires in COVID-19 (TCRdb year 2020). In the study overall: Samples covering the acute and convalescent phases of COVID-19 were provided by collaborators in the United States, Italy and Spain. The samples were drawn from two sources: the first 160 participants of the ongoing ImmuneRACE study, and 950 to 1,500 subjects contributed by 6 global collaborators. The sample metadata nearly always contained a de-identified subject ID, COVID-19 status, age in years and sex. Where available, HLA class I and class II types were taken from metadata supplied by the sample provider and were not determined by assay-based typing. The dataset comprised deeply sampled blood TCRbeta repertoires from subjects exposed to, actively infected with, or recovered from COVID-19. The material from the prospective study consisted of cDNA or gDNA derived from T cells, B-cell-depleted T cells, or PBMCs. A freely available public database, intended as a resource for researchers studying the immune response to SARS-CoV-2, is where the repertoires were released. On the study overall, not on this receptor specifically: Clinical and demographic metadata were provided uncurated, with the amount varying by source and participant.

The sequence derives from a man between 65 and 85 years old with active or convalescent COVID-19. The receptor chain draws on TRBV7-2 and TRBJ1-3; possibly the D gene is TRBD1, per 5 matching bases. Sequenced material: peripheral blood. The DNA is as follows: TGTGCCAGCAGCCCAGGCGGAGGGGCGCAATCTGGAAACACCATATATTTT. Its translation reads: CASSPGGGAQSGNTIYF.